The rows below give T cell receptor beta chains drawn from one sample of a study of siplizumab effects on memory and regulatory T cells. TCRdb keeps only in-frame clones here, not all; method: immunoSEQ multiplex PCR. The sample has over 100,000 clones, 90% to 95% seen once. The sequencing input was Tregs sorted from blood. Receptors originate from a human donor in good health. CDR3s include the opening cysteine and the closing phenylalanine or tryptophan. D genes are given only for firm matches. Clone size is given for some rows only: seen once, a few or many times, or a class if the clone is expanded.

d_call clone_size cdr3_length j_call v_call cdr3_nt cdr3_aa
NA NA 15 TRBJ2-5 TRBV2 TGTGCCAGCAGCCACTTGACCCAGCGCGGGGAGACCCAGTACTTC CASSHLTQRGETQYF
NA NA 13 TRBJ2-7 TRBV5-1 TGCGCCAGCAGCTGGGGAGGGACATACGAGCAGTACTTC CASSWGGTYEQYF
NA NA 15 TRBJ2-1 TRBV11-2 TGTGCCAGCAGCTTAGGGCAACTGACCTACAATGAGCAGTTCTTC CASSLGQLTYNEQFF
NA NA 12 TRBJ2-1 TRBV18 TGTGCCAGCTCGCTAGCCTACAATGAGCAGTTCTTC CASSLAYNEQFF
NA NA 13 TRBJ1-5 TRBV18 TGTGCCAGCTCACCACAGGGTGATCAGCCCCAGCATTTT CASSPQGDQPQHF
NA NA 16 TRBJ1-4 TRBV7-8 TGTGCCAGCAGCTTAAGGAACCGAGGGGCCGGGGAAAAACTGTTTTTT CASSLRNRGAGEKLFF
NA NA 15 TRBJ2-6 TRBV19 TGTGCCAGTAGTATAGTTCACTCTGGGGCCAACGTCCTGACTTTC CASSIVHSGANVLTF
NA NA 13 TRBJ2-1 TRBV9 TGTGCCAGCAGTAGGACCGAAAGACATGAGCAGTTCTTC CASSRTERHEQFF
NA NA 17 TRBJ2-5 TRBV5-1 TGCGCCAGCAGCTTCGGCGGCTCGGGCTATGACCAAGAGACCCAGTACTTC CASSFGGSGYDQETQYF
TRBD1 NA 20 TRBJ2-6 TRBV5-1 TGCGCCAGCAGCCCGGGCCCCGGGACAGGGGTTAACTCTGGGGCCAACGTCCTGACTTTC CASSPGPGTGVNSGANVLTF
NA NA 12 TRBJ2-3 TRBV10-3 TGTGCCATCGGAGAAGAGGCAGATACGCAGTATTTT CAIGEEADTQYF
NA NA 13 TRBJ1-2 TRBV10-3 TGTGCCATCAGTCAACAGGGTGGCTATGGCTACACCTTC CAISQQGGYGYTF
TRBD1 few 18 TRBJ1-2 TRBV6-1 TGTGCCAGCAGTGAAGCGCCGGGACAGGCTCGAGCTAACTATGGCTACACCTTC CASSEAPGQARANYGYTF
TRBD1 NA 14 TRBJ1-4 TRBV2 TGTGCCAGCAGACGGACAGGGCGGATTGAAAAACTGTTTTTT CASRRTGRIEKLFF
NA NA 12 TRBJ1-2 TRBV7-2 TGTGCCAGCAGTTTTTATGGGGGCGGCTACACCTTC CASSFYGGGYTF
NA NA 15 TRBJ1-6 TRBV2 TGTGCCAGCAGTGAAGGGGACTCCTATAATTCACCCCTCCACTTT CASSEGDSYNSPLHF
NA NA 13 TRBJ1-5 TRBV27 TGTGCCAGCAGTCCCCTGGGGAATCAGCCCCAGCATTTT CASSPLGNQPQHF
TRBD1 NA 16 TRBJ1-1 TRBV18 TGTGCCAGCTCACCGGTAACAGGGGGTGAGGACACTGAAGCTTTCTTT CASSPVTGGEDTEAFF
NA NA 13 TRBJ2-2 TRBV4-1 TGCGCCAGCAGCCCCCGGGGCCCCGGGGAGCTGTTTTTT CASSPRGPGELFF
TRBD2 NA 15 TRBJ2-7 TRBV19 TGTGCCAGCTCTCGGCGACTAGCGGATTTCTACGAGCAGTACTTC CASSRRLADFYEQYF
TRBD2 NA 12 TRBJ2-5 TRBV7-2 TGTGCCAGCAGCTCCCGGGGGGGGACCCAGTACTTC CASSSRGGTQYF
TRBD2 NA 12 TRBJ2-3 TRBV10-3 TGTGCCTCTGGGGGGGAGGCAGATACGCAGTATTTT CASGGEADTQYF
TRBD1 NA 14 TRBJ1-4 TRBV14 TGTGCCAGCAGAGGGACAGGGGTAAGGGAAAAACTGTTTTTT CASRGTGVREKLFF
NA NA 13 TRBJ2-7 TRBV27 TGTGCCCAGGGGATCCGGACAACCTACGAGCAGTACTTC CAQGIRTTYEQYF
NA NA 13 TRBJ1-5 TRBV7-2 TGTGCCAGCAGCCAAGGGGGCAATCAGCCCCAGCATTTT CASSQGGNQPQHF
NA NA 13 TRBJ2-7 TRBV6-5 TGTGCCAGCTGTGAACCACCTTTTTACGAGCAGTACTTC CASCEPPFYEQYF
NA once 15 TRBJ1-3 TRBV6-1 TGTGCCAGCAGTGATAGGCAGAGCTCTGGAAACACCATATATTTT CASSDRQSSGNTIYF
NA NA 14 TRBJ2-7 TRBV7-6 TGTGCCAGCAGCGCGTACACCAGCTCCTACGAGCAGTACTTC CASSAYTSSYEQYF
NA NA 15 TRBJ1-1 TRBV4-1 TGCGCCAGCAGCCCTGCCGGGATAGGGGGCACTGAAGCTTTCTTT CASSPAGIGGTEAFF
NA NA 16 TRBJ2-1 TRBV5-1 TGCGCCAGCAGCTTGGTTGGGGGATCTGGCTACAATGAGCAGTTCTTC CASSLVGGSGYNEQFF
NA NA 13 TRBJ1-6 TRBV5-1 TGCGCCAGCACCTGGGGGCAAAATTCACCCCTCCACTTT CASTWGQNSPLHF
NA NA 16 TRBJ1-5 TRBV21-1 TGTGCCAGCAGCAACCCGATGGAGGGGGCAGGACAGCCCCAGCATTTT CASSNPMEGAGQPQHF
NA NA 18 TRBJ1-1 TRBV18 TGTGCCAGCTCACAGACCGGGACACACAATCTTAAGGGGTCTGAAGCTTTCTTT CASSQTGTHNLKGSEAFF
NA NA 14 TRBJ1-2 TRBV4-1 TGCGCCAGCAGCCAAGATCAGGGGTACTATGGCTACACCTTC CASSQDQGYYGYTF
NA NA 11 TRBJ2-7 TRBV20-1 TGCAGTGCTATTAGTTCCTACGAGCAGTACTTC CSAISSYEQYF
NA once 15 TRBJ2-5 TRBV7-8 TGTGCCAGCAAAAAGGCCTCCCGAACGGAAGAGACCCAGTACTTC CASKKASRTEETQYF
NA NA 15 TRBJ2-1 TRBV15 TGTGCCACCAGCCAACCCGGGGGACTCTACAATGAGCAGTTCTTC CATSQPGGLYNEQFF
NA NA 11 TRBJ2-1 TRBV7-2 TGTGCCAGCAGCTTACTTGGTGAGCAGTTCTTC CASSLLGEQFF
NA NA 14 TRBJ1-2 TRBV12-5 TGTGCTAGTGGTTTGCCGGGGCAGATCTATGGCTACACCTTC CASGLPGQIYGYTF
NA NA 14 TRBJ1-1 TRBV19 TGTGCCAGTAGTATCTTCCCGGGGAGCACTGAAGCTTTCTTT CASSIFPGSTEAFF
NA NA 18 TRBJ1-3 TRBV7-9 TGTGCCAGCAGCTTTGGACTACGGACGCTTATCTCTGGAAACACCATATATTTT CASSFGLRTLISGNTIYF
NA NA 14 TRBJ1-5 TRBV19 TGTGCCAGTAGTATGATAGGAGGCAATCAGCCCCAGCATTTT CASSMIGGNQPQHF
TRBD1 NA 15 TRBJ2-3 TRBV11-3 TGTGCCAGCAGCTTGCGACAGGGGTCCGGAGATACGCAGTATTTT CASSLRQGSGDTQYF
NA once 13 TRBJ2-1 TRBV29-1 TGCAGCGCTGCGAGGGATTCATACAATGAGCAGTTCTTC CSAARDSYNEQFF